A selection of T cell receptor beta chains follows, all from one sample in a study of CD8+ T cells in alopecia areata. Only in-frame clones appear in the TCRdb table, and some are missing; sequencing was by immunoSEQ multiplex PCR. The table lists around 100,000 clones, roughly three fifths of them singletons. Sample: CD8+ T cells sorted from blood, taken at approximately week 55, from a patient treated with tofacitinib. These receptors all come from a human donor with alopecia areata. CDR3s include the opening cysteine and the closing phenylalanine or tryptophan. The order of the fields is J gene, clone size, V gene, D gene, CDR3 protein, CDR3 DNA. D genes are given only for firm matches. The size entry is marked missing in some rows and otherwise reads once, few, many or a size class.

J: TRBJ2-7
size: NA
V: TRBV7-9
D: NA
CDR3: CASSPWGNEQYF
DNA: TGTGCCAGCAGCCCGTGGGGGAACGAGCAGTACTTC

J: TRBJ1-2
size: NA
V: TRBV25-1
D: NA
CDR3: CASQFGRYGYTF
DNA: TGTGCCAGCCAATTCGGGCGCTATGGCTACACCTTC

J: TRBJ2-1
size: NA
V: TRBV4-2
D: NA
CDR3: CASSQAHSDSYNEQFF
DNA: TGTGCCAGCAGCCAAGCTCATTCCGACTCCTACAATGAGCAGTTCTTC

J: TRBJ1-5
size: NA
V: TRBV9
D: NA
CDR3: CASSPGGGNNQPQHF
DNA: TGTGCCAGCAGTCCCGGGGGAGGGAACAATCAGCCCCAGCATTTT

J: TRBJ1-5
size: NA
V: TRBV11-2
D: TRBD1
CDR3: CASSLGQGAYNQPQHF
DNA: TGTGCCAGCAGCTTAGGACAGGGGGCGTACAATCAGCCCCAGCATTTT

J: TRBJ1-1
size: NA
V: TRBV5-1
D: NA
CDR3: CASSSNTEAFF
DNA: TGCGCCAGCAGCAGTAACACTGAAGCTTTCTTT

J: TRBJ2-1
size: NA
V: TRBV11-1
D: TRBD2
CDR3: CASRAGVEQFF
DNA: TGTGCCAGCAGAGCGGGAGTTGAGCAGTTCTTC

J: TRBJ2-3
size: few
V: TRBV29-1
D: NA
CDR3: CSVEDTLNTDTQYF
DNA: TGCAGCGTTGAAGATACACTGAACACAGATACGCAGTATTTT

J: TRBJ2-1
size: few
V: TRBV2
D: TRBD1
CDR3: CASSDDRGYNEQFF
DNA: TGTGCCAGCAGTGATGACAGGGGCTACAATGAGCAGTTCTTC

J: TRBJ1-2
size: NA
V: TRBV13
D: NA
CDR3: CASSLGRGQGAYGYTF
DNA: TGTGCCAGCAGCTTAGGTCGCGGTCAGGGAGCCTATGGCTACACCTTC

J: TRBJ2-5
size: few
V: TRBV7-8
D: NA
CDR3: CASSFVTASQETQYF
DNA: TGTGCCAGCAGCTTCGTCACAGCATCCCAAGAGACCCAGTACTTC

J: TRBJ2-7
size: NA
V: TRBV6-1
D: NA
CDR3: CASSQETGTYEQYF
DNA: TGTGCCAGCAGTCAAGAGACAGGGACTTACGAGCAGTACTTC

J: TRBJ1-3
size: NA
V: TRBV9
D: TRBD1
CDR3: CASSQGGTGNTIYF
DNA: TGTGCCAGCAGCCAGGGGGGAACTGGAAACACCATATATTTT

J: TRBJ1-1
size: few
V: TRBV4-1
D: NA
CDR3: CASSQERGGVTEAFF
DNA: TGCGCCAGCAGCCAAGAACGGGGTGGGGTCACTGAAGCTTTCTTT

J: TRBJ1-2
size: NA
V: TRBV7-9
D: TRBD1
CDR3: CASSLGGPGQTYYGYTF
DNA: TGTGCCAGCAGCTTAGGGGGACCGGGACAGACCTACTATGGCTACACCTTC

J: TRBJ1-6
size: NA
V: TRBV27
D: NA
CDR3: CASSTGGSPLHF
DNA: TGTGCCAGCAGTACGGGGGGTTCACCCCTCCACTTT

J: TRBJ1-1
size: NA
V: TRBV23-1
D: TRBD1
CDR3: CASRTKPPGQYTEAFF
DNA: TGCGCCAGCAGGACAAAACCACCGGGACAGTACACTGAAGCTTTCTTT

J: TRBJ1-2
size: NA
V: TRBV25-1
D: NA
CDR3: CASSESRGMVYGYTF
DNA: TGTGCCAGCAGTGAATCCCGGGGGATGGTATATGGCTACACCTTC

J: TRBJ1-6
size: NA
V: TRBV4-1
D: TRBD1
CDR3: CASSTGDRGYSPLHF
DNA: TGCGCCAGCAGCACTGGGGACAGGGGTTATTCACCCCTCCACTTT

J: TRBJ2-1
size: once
V: TRBV6-4
D: NA
CDR3: CASSVGQSSYNEQFF
DNA: TGTGCCAGCAGTGTAGGACAGAGCTCCTACAATGAGCAGTTCTTC

J: TRBJ2-5
size: NA
V: TRBV2
D: NA
CDR3: CASGMLDQETQYF
DNA: TGTGCCAGCGGCATGTTGGACCAAGAGACCCAGTACTTC

J: TRBJ2-5
size: NA
V: TRBV6-1
D: NA
CDR3: CASSDQDARETQYF
DNA: TGTGCCAGCAGTGACCAAGATGCTAGAGAGACCCAGTACTTC

J: TRBJ2-6
size: NA
V: TRBV27
D: TRBD2
CDR3: CASTRDGRSGANVLTF
DNA: TGTGCCAGCACTCGGGACGGGAGGTCTGGGGCCAACGTCCTGACTTTC

J: TRBJ2-3
size: NA
V: TRBV4-2
D: TRBD1
CDR3: CASSPTLGQGPDTQYF
DNA: TGTGCCAGCAGCCCGACTCTAGGACAGGGTCCAGATACGCAGTATTTT

J: TRBJ1-1
size: NA
V: TRBV5-6
D: NA
CDR3: CASSLVPAPEAFF
DNA: TGTGCCAGCAGCTTGGTCCCGGCACCTGAAGCTTTCTTT

J: TRBJ1-5
size: NA
V: TRBV5-1
D: NA
CDR3: CASSPSVGNQPQHF
DNA: TGCGCCAGCAGCCCTTCGGTGGGCAATCAGCCCCAGCATTTT

J: TRBJ2-7
size: few
V: TRBV15
D: NA
CDR3: CATSRDFPLEQYF
DNA: TGTGCCACCAGCAGAGATTTTCCTCTCGAGCAGTACTTC

J: TRBJ1-5
size: NA
V: TRBV15
D: NA
CDR3: CATSRVSTYSNQPQHF
DNA: TGTGCCACCAGCAGAGTGAGCACCTATAGCAATCAGCCCCAGCATTTT

J: TRBJ2-7
size: NA
V: TRBV7-2
D: NA
CDR3: CASSPWTYEQYF
DNA: TGTGCCAGCAGCCCGTGGACCTACGAGCAGTACTTC

J: TRBJ2-7
size: NA
V: TRBV4-1
D: NA
CDR3: CASSQGPEQYF
DNA: TGCGCCAGCAGCCAAGGGCCCGAGCAGTACTTC

J: TRBJ2-7
size: once
V: TRBV29-1
D: TRBD1
CDR3: CSAVGDSSYEQYF
DNA: TGCAGCGCCGTGGGGGACAGCTCCTACGAGCAGTACTTC

J: TRBJ1-2
size: NA
V: TRBV6-5
D: TRBD1
CDR3: CASRKPGQGGGYTF
DNA: TGTGCCAGCAGAAAACCGGGACAGGGAGGTGGCTACACCTTC

J: TRBJ2-1
size: once
V: TRBV7-2
D: TRBD2
CDR3: CASSSERGVTYNEQFF
DNA: TGTGCCAGCAGCTCCGAGCGGGGGGTAACCTACAATGAGCAGTTCTTC

J: TRBJ2-1
size: NA
V: TRBV9
D: NA
CDR3: CASSAPPADEQFF
DNA: TGTGCCAGCAGCGCCCCTCCTGCAGATGAGCAGTTCTTC

J: TRBJ2-2
size: NA
V: TRBV23-1
D: TRBD1
CDR3: CASSRPRTGEKWRPGELFF
DNA: TGCGCCAGCAGTCGACCCCGGACAGGGGAAAAGTGGCGCCCCGGGGAGCTGTTTTTT

J: TRBJ2-7
size: NA
V: TRBV14
D: TRBD1
CDR3: CASSLGQGAYEQYF
DNA: TGTGCCAGCAGCCTGGGACAGGGGGCCTACGAGCAGTACTTC

J: TRBJ1-5
size: once
V: TRBV6-5
D: NA
CDR3: CASSYGRNQPQHF
DNA: TGTGCCAGCAGTTACGGGCGGAATCAGCCCCAGCATTTT